The 11 T cell receptor beta chains below all came from one sample that was sequenced in a study of spatial heterogeneity in lung cancer (dated by TCRdb to 2018 to 2020). The library relied on 5' RACE. TCRdb names NextSeq 500 as the instrument used. TCRdb reprocessed the public reads (quality trimming at Q25 with fastp, clone calling with MiXCR) and kept in-frame beta chains. Every CDR3 protein is listed once, alongside the most common genes and DNA of its rows. The sample table holds under 15,000 distinct CDR3 sequences, of which less than 4.5% were seen once. The ten largest account for 40% to 45% of the sample. The time point label, as the study defines it: sample taken at primary tumor resection. The specimen was PBMCs, collected at surgery. These receptors originate from a male donor with early-stage non-small cell lung cancer.

This clonotype appeared many times. This chain connects TRBV5-6 to TRBJ2-7; weak D call: TRBD1 (7 bases). The germline V gene encodes CDR1 SGHDT and CDR2 YYEEEE. Trimming removed 4 bases from V and 4 bases from J, with 12 bases in between. The CDR3 spans 13 residues. The CDR3 here is CASSRQGGYEQYF. Written as DNA, the CDR3 is TGTGCCAGCAGCCGACAGGGAGGATACGAGCAGTACTTC.

This clonotype has at least ten counts. V is TRBV11-2 and J is TRBJ1-1; 7 bases are a match to TRBD1. V lost 0 bases and J lost 10; bases outside the gene matches: 8. Germline CDR1 SGHAT, CDR2 FQNNGV. The CDR3 sequence is 14 residues long. The CDR3 loop reads CASSLETGAGTAFF. CDR3 nucleotides: TGTGCCAGCAGCTTAGAAACAGGGGCTGGGACAGCTTTCTTT.

At least ten counts were recorded for this clonotype. The rearrangement joins TRBV28 to TRBJ1-2; 7 bases are a match to TRBD1. V shed 5 bases, J shed 4 bases, and the junction held 4 bases outside the gene matches. Germline lookup yields CDR1 MDHEN and CDR2 SYDVKM. The CDR3 totals 13 residues. The CDR3 coding sequence is TGTGCCAGCAGTACAGGGGCCGTCTATGGCTACACCTTC. This encodes CASSTGAVYGYTF.

This clonotype was counted many times. V gene TRBV11-2 combines with J gene TRBJ1-5; D gene uncertain. In germline, CDR1 is SGHAT, CDR2 FQNNGV. The CDR3 has 15 amino acids. V was trimmed by 5 bases and J by 3 bases, leaving 14 bases between them. The CDR3 region is CASSQITGSNQPQHF. CDR3 DNA: TGTGCCAGCAGCCAGATTACGGGGTCCAATCAGCCCCAGCATTTT.

This clonotype was counted at least ten times. The rearrangement links TRBV6-6 to TRBJ2-3; D uncertain. Deletions cut 4 bases from V and 5 bases from J, with 4 bases between. Germline loops: CDR1 MNHNY, CDR2 SVGAGI (reference sequence). The CDR3 spans 11 residues. For the CDR3, the DNA is TGTGCCAGCAGTTCTCGAGATACGCAGTATTTT. This gives the protein CASSSRDTQYF.

This clonotype appeared many times. The rearrangement links TRBV7-9 to TRBJ2-7, with 9 bases fitting TRBD1. After removal of 8 bases from V and 5 bases from J, the junction contained 7 bases not matched to a gene. The CDR3 is 13 residues long. Germline CDR1 reads SEHNR; CDR2 reads FQNEAQ (reference sequence). The CDR3 spells CASATGGSNEQYF. In DNA, the CDR3 is TGTGCCAGCGCGACAGGGGGGTCCAACGAGCAGTACTTC.

This clonotype was found many times. This chain uses TRBV27 with TRBJ2-1, with TRBD1 matching over 8 bases. CDR3 length equals 15 residues. Unmatched junction bases numbered 2, after V lost 2 bases and J lost 2 bases. Germline assignment: CDR1 MNHEY and CDR2 SMNVEV (reference sequence). The CDR3 nucleotides are TGTGCCAGCAGTTTAACAGGGGGGCCCTACAATGAGCAGTTCTTC. Translation: CASSLTGGPYNEQFF.

This clonotype was counted between two and nine times. The rearrangement uses TRBV3-1 and TRBJ1-1; D is perhaps TRBD1 (5 bases). Germline V CDR1 and CDR2: LGHDT, YNNKEL (reference sequence). Deletions cut 1 base from V and 3 bases from J, with 12 bases between. This CDR3 region has 15 residues. CDR3 sequence reads: CASSQGGGRDTEAFF. CDR3 nucleotides: TGTGCCAGCAGCCAAGGGGGCGGACGGGACACTGAAGCTTTCTTT. Drawing the rest from reference TRBV3-1 and TRBJ1-1, the complete variable domain is DTAVSQTPKYLVTQMGNDKSIKCEQNLGHDTMYWYKQDSKKFLKIMFSYNNKELIINETVPNRFSPKSPDKAHLNLHINSLELGDSAVYFCASSQGGGRDTEAFFGQGTRLTVV.

In its sample, this clonotype was seen many times. This chain links TRBV28 with TRBJ2-5; D gene uncertain. V dropped 1 base and J dropped 7 bases, with 19 bases sitting between them. This CDR3 comprises 16 residues. Germline V gene data show CDR1 as MDHEN and CDR2 as SYDVKM. CDR3 DNA sequence: TGTGCCAGCAGTTTATCGTGGAACACCCCCTTAGGGACCCAGTACTTC. This sequence encodes CASSLSWNTPLGTQYF.

This clonotype was seen ten or more times. The rearrangement uses TRBV28 and TRBJ2-2; 7 positions agree with TRBD2. The CDR3 covers 16 residues. The germline gives CDR1 MDHEN, CDR2 SYDVKM. V lost 1 base, J lost 4 bases, and 6 bases stayed unmatched. Here the CDR3 reads CASSLFPGRVTGELFF. The CDR3 DNA is TGTGCCAGCAGTTTATTTCCAGGGAGGGTCACCGGGGAGCTGTTTTTT.

In its sample, this clonotype was seen many times. The CDR3, as DNA: TGTGCCAGCAGTTACGGCGGGAGGGACTACGAGCAGTACTTC. This translates into CASSYGGRDYEQYF. The genes are TRBV6-5 and TRBJ2-7; 9 bases fit TRBD2. CDR1 is MNHEY, CDR2 SVGAGI, per germline. The V gene end was trimmed by 2 bases and the J gene end by 3 bases; junction bases not matched to a gene: 2. CDR3 size: 14 residues.